This T cell receptor (beta chain) stems from a study of blood T cell repertoires in COVID-19. Study overall: PBMCs, B-cell-depleted T cells, or T cells provided the cDNA or gDNA that made up the material.

Germline CDR1 reads KGHDR; CDR2 reads SFDVKD. This CDR3 spans 13 amino acids. V lost 6 bases to trimming and J lost 2 bases, with 9 bases between them. Generated by immunoSEQ multiplex PCR, the TCRdb table keeps only in-frame clones and is missing some. The profile shows about 100,000 clones, approximately 93% of them singletons. Material: peripheral blood. This receptor was obtained from a man in his sixties with acute or convalescent COVID-19. The chain carries TRBV24-1 and TRBJ1-2, with no clear D. CDR3 residues: CATSSRLNYGYTF. The CDR3 coding sequence is TGTGCCACCAGTAGCAGGTTGAACTATGGCTACACCTTC.